This T cell receptor (beta chain) came from a study of Graves' ophthalmopathy and Graves' hyperthyroidism. Study at large: By definition, stable hyperthyroidism involved no ophthalmopathy within 18 months of follow-up.

This clonotype turned up a few times. Its target is not known. One end of the junction is discordant with germline, which a read error may explain. Amplification of TCR beta CDR3 regions used RNA transcripts. In the first round, RT-PCR was carried out with HTBI primers, and a multiplex PCR formed the second round. TCRdb recomputed calls from the multiplex PCR reads with MiXCR, one row per CDR3 protein. The sample contains around 520,000 distinct CDR3 sequences, about two fifths of which appear only once. Notes on the study in general: In blood appeared most of the expanded thyroid clonotypes whose frequency exceeded 0.001. A model built from 13 signatures distinguished ophthalmopathy from stable hyperthyroidism with about 86% sensitivity and approximately 82% specificity. Ophthalmopathy progression cases were predicted by the model with 55% to 71% sensitivity and approximately 76% specificity.

The source of this sequence is an adult man with Graves' hyperthyroidism. The material sequenced was peripheral blood or thyroid tissue (not recorded which).

The CDR3 protein is CASSYSSMGQGYEQYF. CDR3 DNA sequence: TGTGCCAGCAGTTACTCGTCTATGGGACAGGGTTACGAGCAGTACTTC. The chain recombines TRBV10-3 with TRBJ2-7; 9 nucleotides match TRBD1. The CDR3 is 16 amino acids. The V gene's germline CDR1 is ENHRY and CDR2 SYGVKD.